This paragraph reports one TCR beta chain. The protocol was immunoSEQ multiplex PCR, while the TCRdb copy is restricted to in-frame clones and leaves out a portion. The sample consists of fewer than 35,000 clones, approximately 86% of them appearing once. These data originate in a study of blood T cell repertoires in COVID-19. Germline CDR1 SGDLS, CDR2 YYNGEE. Trimming shortened V by 3 bases and J by 1 base, and 13 bases separated the two germline ends. This CDR3 has 15 amino acids. The sequence came from an elderly man with active or convalescent COVID-19. V and J are TRBV9 and TRBJ1-1, with D perhaps TRBD1 (5 bases). Input material: peripheral blood. The CDR3 region has the DNA TGTGCCAGCAGCGCACGAGGTACAGGGAACACTGAAGCTTTCTTT. Protein product: CASSARGTGNTEAFF.